A single sample gave rise to the 15 T cell receptor beta chains below, sequenced in a study of patients and donors after allogeneic stem cell transplantation. TCRdb reprocessed the RT-PCR reads via MiXCR and lists one record per CDR3 protein. Of 200,000 to 250,000 distinct CDR3 sequences listed, around 14% were seen once; the top ten hold around 10%. The sequenced material came from blood, either unsorted or a sorted T cell fraction (not recorded which). These receptors were taken from a human donor who was either an allogeneic HSCT recipient or a stem cell or donor lymphocyte infusion donor (not recorded which). It is not recorded whose cells these are; they may come from a transplant donor.

The gene calls are TRBV30 and TRBJ2-7; 11 bases are shared with TRBD2. The CDR3 contains 14 residues. Per the germline V gene, CDR1 is GTSNPN and CDR2 is SVGIG (reference sequence). The V and J ends lost 5 bases and 3 bases, in that order; junction bases with no gene match: 6. Here the CDR3 DNA reads TGTGCCTGGGCCGGGACTAGCGGCTACTACGAGCAGTACTTC. It codes for CAWAGTSGYYEQYF.

The chain links TRBV2 to TRBJ2-2, with 9 bases identical to TRBD2. The CDR3 spans 16 residues. Germline V gives CDR1 SNHLY, CDR2 FYNNEI. The V segment lost 2 bases and the J segment 1 base; nucleotides outside the gene matches: 2. CDR3 nucleotide sequence: TGTGCCAGCAGTGAACGAGCGGGGGGGAACACCGGGGAGCTGTTTTTT. Translating gives CASSERAGGNTGELFF.

The CDR3 nucleotides read TGTGCCAGCAGCCGAGTACCCTGGAACACTGAAGCTTTCTTT. Translated: CASSRVPWNTEAFF. This chain connects TRBV5-5 to TRBJ1-1; D is unclear. V dropped 4 bases and J dropped 1 base, with 11 bases sitting between them. There are 14 residues in the CDR3. Germline assignment: CDR1 SGHKS and CDR2 YYEKEE (reference sequence).

This clonotype was picked up many times. The rearrangement uses TRBV5-1 and TRBJ2-1; 11 bases match TRBD2. The CDR3 is made up of 15 amino acids. The junction had 2 bases not matched to a gene; V was cut back by 2 bases and J by 4 bases. The germline gives CDR1 SGHRS, CDR2 YFSETQ. CDR3 in amino acids: CASSLLAGVYNEQFF. The CDR3 DNA sequence: TGCGCCAGCAGCTTACTAGCGGGAGTATACAATGAGCAGTTCTTC. Full variable domain (rest looked up from reference TRBV5-1 and TRBJ2-1): KAGVTQTPRYLIKTRGQQVTLSCSPISGHRSVSWYQQTPGQGLQFLFEYFSETQRNKGNFPGRFSGRQFSNSRSEMNVSTLELGDSALYLCASSLLAGVYNEQFFGPGTRLTVL.

The chain joins TRBV7-9 to TRBJ2-5; TRBD1 or TRBD2 may be the D gene (6 bases each). Germline V lookup: CDR1 SEHNR, CDR2 FQNEAQ (reference sequence). The CDR3 is made up of 15 amino acids. Trimming shortened V by 1 base and J by 3 bases, and 12 bases separated the two germline ends. CDR3 region: CASSLGGAGKETQYF. CDR3 in DNA: TGTGCCAGCAGCTTAGGGGGGGCAGGGAAAGAGACCCAGTACTTC.

The genes are TRBV6-1 and TRBJ2-5, with 8 bases matching TRBD1. Germline CDR1 and CDR2: MNHNS and SASEGT. J was trimmed by 5 bases and V by 9 bases; bases with no gene match: 5. This CDR3 has 12 amino acids. CDR3 residues: CASLRGLETQYF. As DNA, the CDR3 is TGTGCCAGTCTCAGGGGGCTGGAGACCCAGTACTTC.

This chain joins TRBV7-2 and TRBJ1-1; the D gene is possibly TRBD1 (5 bases). V dropped 2 bases and J dropped 5 bases, with 12 bases sitting between them. The CDR3 length is 14 residues. CDR1 SGHTA and CDR2 FQGNSA come from the germline V gene. CDR3 sequence: CASSLLRGDTEAFF. CDR3 in DNA: TGTGCCAGCAGCTTACTGCGGGGGGATACTGAAGCTTTCTTT.

There are many counts of this clonotype. This chain's CDR3 is CASIKDRVNTEAFF. The CDR3 DNA follows: TGTGCCAGCATAAAGGACAGGGTGAACACTGAAGCTTTCTTT. The chain has TRBV7-8 and TRBJ1-1, with 8 bases lining up with TRBD1. The CDR3 contains 14 residues. The ends lost 7 bases at V and 0 bases at J; junction bases unmatched: 4. The germline V gene encodes CDR1 SGHVS and CDR2 FQNEAQ.

V and J are TRBV12-3 or TRBV12-4 and TRBJ1-2; D unresolved. CDR3 length equals 13 residues. Deletions cut 8 bases from V and 4 bases from J, with 14 bases between. CDR3 region: CASDKKAGYGYTF. CDR3 nucleotides: TGTGCCAGCGATAAAAAGGCTGGCTATGGCTACACCTTC.

This clonotype has at least ten counts. This chain links TRBV5-1 with TRBJ1-1, with unresolved D. Germline lookup yields CDR1 SGHRS and CDR2 YFSETQ. V was pared by 0 bases and J by 1 base, with 10 bases between. This CDR3 is built from 15 residues. CDR3 loop: CASSLDTSSNTEAFF. The CDR3 region has the DNA TGCGCCAGCAGCTTGGATACCAGTTCGAACACTGAAGCTTTCTTT.

The V gene is TRBV6-1, the J gene TRBJ1-1, with TRBD1 as a possible D gene (5 bases). Trimming removed 6 bases at V and 1 base at J, with 12 bases between. The CDR3 contains 14 residues. The germline CDR1 and CDR2 sequences are MNHNS and SASEGT. The CDR3 loop is CASSQDGQNTEAFF. The CDR3 DNA sequence: TGTGCCAGCAGCCAGGACGGACAGAACACTGAAGCTTTCTTT.

Ten or more counts support this clonotype. The chain uses TRBV5-1 and TRBJ2-1; D call uncertain. V lost 0 bases and J lost 7, with 17 bases in between. CDR1 is SGHRS, CDR2 YFSETQ, per germline. This CDR3 is built from 16 residues. CDR3 DNA: TGCGCCAGCAGCTTGGAAGGTCTACCCTCCGGGAATGAGCAGTTCTTC. Translation gives CASSLEGLPSGNEQFF. Complete variable domain (other parts from reference TRBV5-1 and TRBJ2-1): KAGVTQTPRYLIKTRGQQVTLSCSPISGHRSVSWYQQTPGQGLQFLFEYFSETQRNKGNFPGRFSGRQFSNSRSEMNVSTLELGDSALYLCASSLEGLPSGNEQFFGPGTRLTVL.

This clonotype turned up a few times. This chain connects TRBV6-2 or TRBV6-3 to TRBJ2-1; 12 bases fit TRBD2. The CDR3 covers 15 residues. V gave up 6 bases and J gave up 6 bases; unmatched junction bases: 6. Germline-derived CDR1 and CDR2 are MNHEY and SVGEGT. Written as DNA, the CDR3 is TGTGCCAGCAGGCCACTAGCGGGGGGCGGCAATGAGCAGTTCTTC. Its protein is CASRPLAGGGNEQFF.

The chain employs TRBV3-1 and TRBJ2-7; no definite D call. Germline assignment: CDR1 LGHDT and CDR2 YNNKEL (reference sequence). Trimming cost V 2 bases and J 3 bases, with 8 bases left between them. The CDR3 loop spans 13 amino acids. The chain's CDR3 is CASSQLSSYEQYF. The CDR3 DNA is TGTGCCAGCAGCCAACTGAGCAGCTACGAGCAGTACTTC.

In its sample, this clonotype was seen a few times. J is TRBJ2-7 and V is TRBV5-1, with TRBD1 matching 10 bases. Germline V lookup: CDR1 SGHRS, CDR2 YFSETQ. The CDR3 consists of 15 residues. With V trimmed by 4 bases and J by 5 bases, 9 bases remained unmatched. CDR3 loop: CASSRDGTGDHEQYF. CDR3 nucleotides: TGCGCCAGCAGCCGTGACGGGACAGGGGACCACGAGCAGTACTTC.